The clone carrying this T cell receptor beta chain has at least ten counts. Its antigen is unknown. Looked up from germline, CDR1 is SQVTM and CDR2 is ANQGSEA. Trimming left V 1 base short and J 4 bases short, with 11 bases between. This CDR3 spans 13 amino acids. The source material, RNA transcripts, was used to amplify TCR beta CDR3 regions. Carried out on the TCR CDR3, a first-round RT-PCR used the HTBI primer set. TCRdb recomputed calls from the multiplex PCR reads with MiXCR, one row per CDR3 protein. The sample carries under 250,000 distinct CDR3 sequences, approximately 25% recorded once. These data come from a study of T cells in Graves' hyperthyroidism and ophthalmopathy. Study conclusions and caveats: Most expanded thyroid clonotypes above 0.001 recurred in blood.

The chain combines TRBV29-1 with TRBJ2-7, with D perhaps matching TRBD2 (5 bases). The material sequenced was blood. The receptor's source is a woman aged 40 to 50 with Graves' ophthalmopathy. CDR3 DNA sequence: TGCAGCGTTGAAGGGACCGAGGGTTACGAGCAGTACTTC. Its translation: CSVEGTEGYEQYF.